This TCR beta chain stems from a study of cytomegalovirus exposure and HLA in healthy donors. Study background: The 110 or so validation repertoires used a platform that matched the one used for the 550 to 800 first-cohort repertoires, as a later analysis reported.

Using immunoSEQ multiplex PCR, the repertoire was profiled, and TCRdb retains in-frame clones only, with some absent. The data show 55,000 to 70,000 clones, with over 75% seen just once and over 2% held by the top ten. The donors were part of the validation cohort of 120 subjects. That cohort was separate from the first cohort, which comprised 500 to 700 subjects. V lost 2 bases and J lost 0; bases outside the gene matches: 2. The germline V gene has CDR1 GTSNPN and CDR2 SVGIG (reference sequence). The CDR3 is 14 amino acids. Material for sequencing was PBMCs. The V gene is TRBV30, the J gene TRBJ1-1; TRBD1 agrees at 8 bases. This TCR came from a woman aged 30 to 39 in good health and CMV-seronegative. CDR3 protein: CAWSWDRMNTEAFF. The DNA of the CDR3 is TGTGCCTGGAGTTGGGACAGGATGAACACTGAAGCTTTCTTT.